The clone carrying this TCR beta chain has just a few counts. The target antigen is unknown. These data are taken from a study of blood T cells in healthy people across ages. Study-wide results and caveats: Both naive CD4+ cell counts and diversity were greater in long-lived donors than in aged donors.

Combining a sample-barcoded 5' primer with a J-beta primer mix, a second PCR ran for about 7 to 12 cycles. MiXCR, applied by TCRdb to the 5' RACE reads, yields one record per CDR3 protein. Of approximately 830,000 distinct CDR3 sequences in the sample, around two thirds were seen once. The sample, around 10 milliliters of peripheral blood, was drawn from each donor. Trimming took 2 bases from V and 10 from J, leaving 10 bases between them. Per the germline V gene, CDR1 is MGHDK and CDR2 is SYGVNS. The CDR3 is 12 amino acids. V gene TRBV25-1 combines with J gene TRBJ2-3, with D possibly TRBD2 on 6 matching bases. Sequenced: blood. The receptor's source is a man aged 25-45 years in good health. In DNA, the CDR3 is TGTGCCAGCAGTGAAGGGGGGTTGCCGCAGTATTTT. It is translated as CASSEGGLPQYF.